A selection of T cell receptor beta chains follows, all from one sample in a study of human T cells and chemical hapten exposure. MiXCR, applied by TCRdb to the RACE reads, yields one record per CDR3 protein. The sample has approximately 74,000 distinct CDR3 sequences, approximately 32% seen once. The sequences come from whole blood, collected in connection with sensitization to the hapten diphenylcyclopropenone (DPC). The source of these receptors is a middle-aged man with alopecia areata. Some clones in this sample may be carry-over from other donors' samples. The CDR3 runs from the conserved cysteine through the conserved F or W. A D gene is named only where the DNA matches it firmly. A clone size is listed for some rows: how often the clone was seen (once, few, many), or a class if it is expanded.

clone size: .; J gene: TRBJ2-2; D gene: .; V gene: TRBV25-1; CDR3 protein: CASSEWTSRNTGELFF; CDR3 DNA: TGTGCCAGCAGTGAATGGACCTCAAGGAACACCGGGGAGCTGTTTTTT
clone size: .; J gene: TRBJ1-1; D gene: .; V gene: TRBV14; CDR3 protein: CASSPLVTEAFF; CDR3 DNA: TGTGCCAGCAGCCCCCTGGTGACTGAAGCTTTCTTT
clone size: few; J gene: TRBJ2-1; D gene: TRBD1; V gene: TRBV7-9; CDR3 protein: CASSLRTGPNNEQFF; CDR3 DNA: TGTGCCAGCAGCCTCAGGACAGGGCCCAACAATGAGCAGTTCTTC
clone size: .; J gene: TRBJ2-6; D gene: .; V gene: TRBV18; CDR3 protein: CASSSQQGANGANVLTF; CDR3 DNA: TGTGCCAGCTCATCCCAACAGGGAGCGAACGGGGCCAACGTCCTGACTTTC
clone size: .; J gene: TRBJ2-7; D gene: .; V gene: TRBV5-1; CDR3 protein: CASSLEGAGEQYF; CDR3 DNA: TGCGCCAGCAGCTTGGAGGGGGCGGGAGAGCAGTACTTC
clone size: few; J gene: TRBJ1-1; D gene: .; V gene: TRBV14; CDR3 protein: CASSQDVGVMNTEAFF; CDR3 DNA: TGTGCCAGCAGCCAAGATGTGGGAGTTATGAACACTGAAGCTTTCTTT
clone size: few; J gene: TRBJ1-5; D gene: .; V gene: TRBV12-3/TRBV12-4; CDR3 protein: CASSLGAGWNQPQHF; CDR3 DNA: TGTGCCAGCAGTTTAGGGGCAGGGTGGAATCAGCCCCAGCATTTT
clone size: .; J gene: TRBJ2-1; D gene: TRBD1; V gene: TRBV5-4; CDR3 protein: CASSPDRARNNEQFF; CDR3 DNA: TGTGCCAGCAGCCCCGACAGGGCAAGAAACAATGAGCAGTTCTTC
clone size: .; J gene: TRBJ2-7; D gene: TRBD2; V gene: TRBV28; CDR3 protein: CASVSSGSSYEQYF; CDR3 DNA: TGTGCCAGCGTCTCTAGCGGGAGCTCCTACGAGCAGTACTTC
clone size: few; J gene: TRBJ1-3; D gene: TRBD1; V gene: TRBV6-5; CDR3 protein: CASSYSPPGQDSGNTIYF; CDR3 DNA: TGTGCCAGCAGTTACTCGCCTCCAGGACAGGACTCTGGAAACACCATATATTTT
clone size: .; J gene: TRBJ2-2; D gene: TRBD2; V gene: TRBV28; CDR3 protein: CASRLTLAGGELFF; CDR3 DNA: TGTGCCAGCAGGCTTACTCTAGCGGGAGGGGAGCTGTTTTTT
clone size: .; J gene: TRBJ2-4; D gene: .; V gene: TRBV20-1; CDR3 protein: CSARDPGFSGNIQYF; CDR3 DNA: TGCAGTGCTAGAGATCCGGGATTTTCGGGAAACATTCAGTACTTC
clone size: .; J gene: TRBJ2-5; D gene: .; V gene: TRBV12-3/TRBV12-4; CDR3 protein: CAGTIGETQYF; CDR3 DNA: TGTGCCGGTACTATCGGGGAGACCCAGTACTTC
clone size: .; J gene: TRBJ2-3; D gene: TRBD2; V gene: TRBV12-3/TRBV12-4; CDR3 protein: CASSLALWGSGGTDTQYF; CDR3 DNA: TGTGCCAGCAGTTTAGCCCTCTGGGGTAGCGGGGGCACAGATACGCAGTATTTT
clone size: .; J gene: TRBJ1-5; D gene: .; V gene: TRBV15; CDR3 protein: CATGLETARNQPQHF; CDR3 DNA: TGTGCCACCGGTTTAGAAACGGCGAGGAATCAGCCCCAGCATTTT
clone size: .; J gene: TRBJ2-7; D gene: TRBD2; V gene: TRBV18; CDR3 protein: CASSATSGGSYEQYF; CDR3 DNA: TGTGCCAGCTCGGCCACTAGCGGGGGCTCCTACGAGCAGTACTTC
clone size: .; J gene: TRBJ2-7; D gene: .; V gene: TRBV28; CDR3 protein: CASRGVGSYEQYF; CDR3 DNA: TGTGCCAGCAGGGGGGTCGGGTCCTACGAGCAGTACTTC